This T cell receptor (beta chain) was identified during a study of CD8 T cells in Susac syndrome. About the research overall: Patients with Susac syndrome were, at the time of blood collection, therapy-naive, maintained on corticosteroids, or maintained on intravenous immunoglobulin alone.

CDR1 is SGDLS, CDR2 YYNGEE, per germline. V was pared by 1 base and J by 0 bases, with 10 bases between. There are 16 residues in the CDR3. Reverse transcription of about 0.5 to 1 ug RNA used random hexamers. Via MiXCR, TCRdb re-called the immunoSEQ multiplex PCR reads, giving one row per CDR3 protein. The table lists 75,000 to 100,000 distinct CDR3 sequences, around 94% of them singletons. Specimen: CD8+ T cells from PBMCs. The chain links TRBV9 to TRBJ2-2; a weak D match, TRBD1 (5 bases). The TCR sequence derives from a human donor with Susac syndrome. For the CDR3, the DNA is TGTGCCAGCAGCGTATGGGGCCTTGCGAACACCGGGGAGCTGTTTTTT. Translating it yields CASSVWGLANTGELFF.